What follows are 25 T cell receptor beta chains derived from one specimen sequenced in a study of control samples from healthy donors and cancer patients. The method was immunoSEQ multiplex PCR; TCRdb's version includes in-frame clones alone and lacks a portion of them. Seen here are 100,000 to 150,000 clones, 80% to 95% observed once, and the top ten hold roughly 0.54%. Sequencing was done on a sample of PBMCs. These TCRs come from a man aged 80 or over with head and neck cancer.

The CDR3 reads CASREGVVDTQYF. In DNA, the CDR3 is TGTGCCAGCAGGGAGGGGGTAGTCGATACGCAGTATTTT. The V gene is TRBV6-5, the J gene TRBJ2-3; the D call may be TRBD1 or TRBD2 (6 bases each). CDR1 is MNHEY, CDR2 SVGAGI, per germline. The CDR3 sequence is 13 residues long. The V and J ends lost 6 bases and 6 bases respectively, with 13 bases between them.

The J gene is TRBJ1-1, the V gene TRBV5-8; D remains ambiguous. Germline-derived CDR1 and CDR2 are SGHTS and YDEGEE. The V and J ends lost 4 bases and 0 bases respectively, with 16 bases between them. The CDR3 totals 16 residues. The CDR3, as DNA: TGTGCCAGCAGCCCGCGGGCAGTTCCCATGAACACTGAAGCTTTCTTT. It specifies CASSPRAVPMNTEAFF.

This clone appeared once. This sequence joins TRBV19 and TRBJ1-1, with D perhaps matching TRBD1 (6 bases). Between the trimmed V and J ends, which lost 5 bases and 1 base, there was a span of 11 bases. The CDR3 extends over 14 amino acids. Germline CDR1 is LNHDA and CDR2 is SQIVND (reference sequence). The CDR3 region is CASSAQGRNTEAFF. The CDR3 DNA reads as TGTGCCAGTAGTGCCCAGGGGAGGAACACTGAAGCTTTCTTT.

The chain combines TRBV15 with TRBJ2-1, with a weak D call TRBD1 (5 bases). Germline V gene data show CDR1 as LNHNV and CDR2 as YYDKDF (reference sequence). With 0 bases removed from V and 9 bases from J, the gap between germline ends came to 15 bases. The CDR3 has 15 amino acids. The CDR3 bases are TGTGCCACCAGCAGAGATGGAAGGGGTCAGGGTGAGCAGTTCTTC. It is translated as CATSRDGRGQGEQFF. Looking up the rest from reference TRBV15 and TRBJ2-1 gives the full variable domain: DAMVIQNPRYQVTQFGKPVTLSCSQTLNHNVMYWYQQKSSQAPKLLFHYYDKDFNNEADTPDNFQSRRPNTSFCFLDIRSPGLGDTAMYLCATSRDGRGQGEQFFGPGTRLTVL.

Only one count was recorded for this clone. J is TRBJ1-6 and V is TRBV30; D call uncertain. Per the germline V gene, CDR1 is GTSNPN and CDR2 is SVGIG (reference sequence). V dropped 4 bases and J dropped 5 bases, with 12 bases sitting between them. This CDR3 comprises 14 residues. As DNA, the CDR3 is TGTGCCTGGACCCCGAATAGTCATAATTCACCCCTCCACTTT. Its translation: CAWTPNSHNSPLHF.

The chain joins TRBV14 to TRBJ1-2, with D hard to call. V was clipped by 4 bases and J by 4 bases, with 13 bases between them. The CDR3 contains 14 residues. Per the germline V gene, CDR1 is SGHDN and CDR2 is FVKESK. Here the CDR3 reads CASSPRRRSYGYTF. The DNA of the CDR3 is TGTGCCAGCAGCCCTCGGAGACGTTCCTATGGCTACACCTTC.

The V gene is TRBV9, the J gene TRBJ1-6; 9 bases fit TRBD1. The CDR3 loop spans 15 amino acids. The junction had 6 bases not matched to a gene; V was cut back by 4 bases and J by 7 bases. Germline-derived CDR1 and CDR2 are SGDLS and YYNGEE. The CDR3 bases are TGTGCCAGCAGCCCCCGGACAGGGGACAATTCACCCCTCCACTTT. It is translated as CASSPRTGDNSPLHF.

This clone has just one count. The V call is TRBV4-2, the J call TRBJ2-3, with TRBD2 identical over 8 bases. The V gene's germline CDR1 is LGHNA and CDR2 YNFKEQ. This CDR3 comprises 16 residues. V shed 4 bases, J shed 1 base, and the junction held 7 bases outside the gene matches. As DNA, the CDR3 is TGTGCCAGCAGCCCAGGCGGGCGGGGGGGCACAGATACGCAGTATTTT. It is translated as CASSPGGRGGTDTQYF.

The chain couples TRBV18 to TRBJ1-1; the match to TRBD1 covers 8 bases. The CDR3 sequence is 18 residues long. The ends lost 2 bases at V and 5 bases at J; junction bases unmatched: 16. Germline V lookup: CDR1 KGHSH, CDR2 LQKENI. CDR3 protein: CASSPGTGGGAKGTEAFF. The CDR3 bases are TGTGCCAGCTCACCAGGCACAGGGGGGGGCGCTAAAGGAACTGAAGCTTTCTTT.

The V and J genes are TRBV6-5 and TRBJ2-7; D unresolved. With 6 bases removed from V and 7 bases from J, the gap between germline ends came to 19 bases. CDR3 length: 14 amino acids. Germline CDR1 is MNHEY and CDR2 is SVGAGI. The CDR3 DNA reads as TGTGCCAGCAGCCCGGTTGGAACGTCGTCGGAGCAGTACTTC. Amino acid sequence: CASSPVGTSSEQYF.

The chain carries TRBV30 and TRBJ1-5; D is undetermined. Germline CDR1 reads GTSNPN; CDR2 reads SVGIG (reference sequence). Deletions cut 4 bases from V and 0 bases from J, with 7 bases between. The CDR3 length is 13 residues. The CDR3 DNA reads TGTGCCTGGACAGCCGATAGCAATCAGCCCCAGCATTTT. Translation: CAWTADSNQPQHF.

The chain combines TRBV25-1 with TRBJ1-4, with 9 nucleotides matching TRBD1. The ends lost 6 bases at V and 10 bases at J; junction bases unmatched: 12. Germline values: CDR1 MGHDK, CDR2 SYGVNS. The CDR3 extends over 15 amino acids. The CDR3 spells CASRVTGGGGGKLFF. In DNA form, the CDR3 reads TGTGCCAGCAGGGTAACAGGGGGCGGAGGTGGAAAACTGTTTTTT. Complete variable domain (other parts from reference TRBV25-1 and TRBJ1-4): EADIYQTPRYLVIGTGKKITLECSQTMGHDKMYWYQQDPGMELHLIHYSYGVNSTEKGDLSSESTVSRIRTEHFPLTLESARPSHTSQYLCASRVTGGGGGKLFFGSGTQLSVL.

J is TRBJ1-2 and V is TRBV19; 8 positions agree with TRBD1. The V gene's germline CDR1 is LNHDA and CDR2 SQIVND (reference sequence). With V trimmed by 6 bases and J by 2 bases, 8 bases remained unmatched. CDR3 length: 15 residues. The CDR3 region is CASRRTGRANYGYTF. CDR3 DNA: TGTGCCAGTAGGAGGACAGGGCGGGCAAACTATGGCTACACCTTC. The entire variable domain, with the rest obtained from reference TRBV19 and TRBJ1-2, is as follows: DGGITQSPKYLFRKEGQNVTLSCEQNLNHDAMYWYRQDPGQGLRLIYYSQIVNDFQKGDIAEGYSVSREKKESFPLTVTSAQKNPTAFYLCASRRTGRANYGYTFGSGTRLTVV.

The V and J genes are TRBV18 and TRBJ2-7; 8 bases agree with TRBD1. Germline trimming cut 2 bases from V and 0 bases from J; bases unmatched to any gene: 3. This CDR3 is 15 amino acids long. Germline V gene sequence: CDR1 KGHSH, CDR2 LQKENI. CDR3 nucleotide sequence: TGTGCCAGCTCACCAGGGACAGGAGTCTCCTACGAGCAGTACTTC. Amino acid sequence: CASSPGTGVSYEQYF.

CDR3 protein: CASSARADRGRAARDNEQFF. The CDR3 DNA follows: TGTGCCAGCAGTGCACGAGCCGACAGGGGGCGCGCAGCGAGAGACAATGAGCAGTTCTTC. The J gene is TRBJ2-1, the V gene TRBV6-1; the match to TRBD1 covers 10 bases. After removal of 4 bases from V and 5 bases from J, the junction contained 20 bases not matched to a gene. Germline CDR1 reads MNHNS; CDR2 reads SASEGT. The CDR3 runs to 20 residues.

The CDR3 protein is CAIRRDGGNQPQHF. The CDR3 region has the DNA TGTGCCATCCGCCGGGACGGAGGCAATCAGCCCCAGCATTTT. The chain employs TRBV10-3 and TRBJ1-5, with D perhaps matching TRBD1 (5 bases). Germline V gene sequence: CDR1 ENHRY, CDR2 SYGVKD. V lost 8 bases, J lost 2 bases, and 13 bases lay in between. The CDR3 runs 14 residues.

The J gene is TRBJ2-1, the V gene TRBV6-5, with 12 bases that match TRBD2. The CDR3 is 15 amino acids. V lost 5 bases and J lost 6; bases outside the gene matches: 5. The germline V gene encodes CDR1 MNHEY and CDR2 SVGAGI. CDR3 DNA: TGTGCCAGCAGTAGACTAGCGGGAGTCCTCAATGAGCAGTTCTTC. Its protein is CASSRLAGVLNEQFF.

The chain has TRBV11-2 and TRBJ2-7; 9 bases are a match to TRBD2. This CDR3 is 19 amino acids long. The trim removed 5 bases at V and 0 bases at J, leaving 17 bases unmatched. Germline V CDR1 and CDR2: SGHAT, FQNNGV. CDR3 coding DNA: TGTGCCAGCAGCGATAGGGCTGTAGCGGGGGCCATCCGCTCCTACGAGCAGTACTTC. Its protein product is CASSDRAVAGAIRSYEQYF.

The chain has TRBV3-1 (or the pseudogene TRBV3-2) and TRBJ2-1; 11 nucleotides align to TRBD2. CDR1 LGHDT and CDR2 YNNKEL come from the germline V gene (reference sequence). V shed 3 bases and J 7 bases; nucleotides not matched to a gene: 8. The CDR3 spans 16 residues. DNA of the CDR3: TGTGCCAGCAGCCACTCAACTAGCGGGGGCCAAAATGAGCAGTTCTTC. Protein sequence: CASSHSTSGGQNEQFF.

V usage is TRBV30 and J usage is TRBJ2-4; unclear D gene. This CDR3 is 13 amino acids long. In germline, CDR1 is GTSNPN, CDR2 SVGIG (reference sequence). V was cut by 2 bases and J by 8 bases, with 13 bases left in between. CDR3 nucleotides: TGTGCCTGGAGTTGGTATGGATCGGACATTCAGTACTTC. Its translation: CAWSWYGSDIQYF.

The chain combines TRBV3-1 (or the pseudogene TRBV3-2) with TRBJ2-5, with D tentatively TRBD1 (5 bases). The length of the CDR3 is 14 residues. Trimming took off 2 bases at V and 4 bases at J, with 11 bases between the two ends. The germline V gene encodes CDR1 LGHDT and CDR2 YNNKEL (reference sequence). In DNA, the CDR3 is TGTGCCAGCAGCCAACACCAGGGTCTAGAGACCCAGTACTTC. Translation: CASSQHQGLETQYF.

CDR3 amino acids: CASSMGLYSNQPQHF. The DNA for the CDR3 is TGTGCCAGTAGTATGGGACTTTATAGCAATCAGCCCCAGCATTTT. The rearrangement joins TRBV19 to TRBJ1-5, with D possibly being TRBD1 (5 bases). V was trimmed by 3 bases and J by 0 bases, leaving 9 bases between them. This CDR3 is built from 15 residues. Germline V gene lookup returns CDR1 LNHDA and CDR2 SQIVND (reference sequence).

The rearrangement uses TRBV5-5 and TRBJ1-1; maybe TRBD1 (5 bases). The CDR3 consists of 15 residues. From germline, CDR1 is SGHKS and CDR2 YYEKEE (reference sequence). V dropped 4 bases and J dropped 1 base, with 14 bases sitting between them. The CDR3 coding sequence is TGTGCCAGCAGCGACCCGGGACGGAAGAACACTGAAGCTTTCTTT. It specifies CASSDPGRKNTEAFF.

This clone was seen just once. The V and J genes are TRBV7-2 and TRBJ2-7; D unresolved. This CDR3 has 17 amino acids. V was clipped by 0 bases and J by 2 bases, with 17 bases between them. Germline assignment: CDR1 SGHTA and CDR2 FQGNSA. DNA for the CDR3: TGTGCCAGCAGCTTAGCGTTCGACCCGACGACCCCCTACGAGCAGTACTTC. It is translated as CASSLAFDPTTPYEQYF.

The rearrangement links TRBV27 to TRBJ1-5; the match to TRBD1 covers 9 bases. Losses at the gene ends were 6 bases for V and 0 bases for J; bases not matched to a gene: 3. This CDR3 has 15 amino acids. Germline V CDR1 and CDR2: MNHEY, SMNVEV (reference sequence). CDR3 sequence (DNA): TGTGCCAGCAGACCGGGACAGGGTAGCAATCAGCCCCAGCATTTT. Its translation is CASRPGQGSNQPQHF.